The 16 T cell receptor beta chains presented below share a single source sample, sequenced in a study of cytomegalovirus exposure and HLA in healthy donors. In the PCR, 60 Vbeta and 13 Jbeta primers were used. This table comes from immunoSEQ multiplex PCR, and its TCRdb copy is limited to in-frame clones, with some not included. The sample lists roughly 250,000 clones, 65% to 85% occurring once. The sample consisted of PBMCs. The receptors were gathered from a female donor in good health and CMV-seronegative.

The chain has TRBV11-3 and TRBJ2-5, with 8 bases matching TRBD2. CDR3 size: 14 residues. V lost 5 bases and J lost 2; bases outside the gene matches: 4. CDR1 and CDR2 from the germline V gene are SGHNT and YENEEA. The CDR3 is CASSPGGKQETQYF. As DNA, the CDR3 is TGTGCCAGCAGCCCGGGAGGGAAGCAAGAGACCCAGTACTTC.

This chain uses TRBV7-9 with TRBJ2-4, with TRBD1 matching 12 bases. Germline V CDR1 and CDR2: SEHNR, FQNEAQ (reference sequence). The CDR3 is 14 residues long. J gave up 6 bases and V 5 bases, and 2 bases lay outside the gene matches. CDR3 loop: CASSRGQGANIQYF. In nucleotides, the CDR3 is TGTGCCAGCAGCCGGGGACAGGGGGCAAACATTCAGTACTTC.

The chain couples TRBV18 to TRBJ1-4, with a possible D match to TRBD1 (6 bases). The CDR3 runs 15 residues. V was clipped by 2 bases and J by 7 bases, with 14 bases between them. In germline, CDR1 is KGHSH, CDR2 LQKENI. The CDR3 bases are TGTGCCAGCTCACCAGGCCGGGGGGCCAGTGAAAAACTGTTTTTT. Translating gives CASSPGRGASEKLFF. Full variable domain (missing parts from reference TRBV18 and TRBJ1-4): NAGVMQNPRHLVRRRGQEARLRCSPMKGHSHVYWYRQLPEEGLKFMVYLQKENIIDESGMPKERFSAEFPKEGPSILRIQQVVRGDSAAYFCASSPGRGASEKLFFGSGTQLSVL.

This sequence joins TRBV5-1 and TRBJ2-2; 11 positions match TRBD2. Germline CDR1 SGHRS, CDR2 YFSETQ. J was trimmed by 3 bases and V by 2 bases; bases with no gene match: 6. CDR3 length: 17 amino acids. CDR3 DNA sequence: TGCGCCAGCAGCTTCACCGGGACTAGCGGCTACACCGGGGAGCTGTTTTTT. Translating it yields CASSFTGTSGYTGELFF.

The chain links TRBV5-1 to TRBJ2-5; possible D gene TRBD2, 5 bases. The CDR3 totals 14 residues. Trimming pared 6 bases from V and 3 bases from J, leaving 15 bases between. Germline CDR1 reads SGHRS; CDR2 reads YFSETQ. Written as DNA, the CDR3 is TGCGCCAGCATTAGCGAGGATTACGAAGAGACCCAGTACTTC. Protein: CASISEDYEETQYF.

V usage is TRBV16 and J usage is TRBJ1-5; D call uncertain. The CDR3 spans 14 residues. CDR1 is KGHSY, CDR2 FQNENV, per germline. Trimming shortened V by 3 bases and J by 5 bases, and 11 bases separated the two germline ends. The CDR3 here is CASSHEQIDQPQHF. DNA of the CDR3: TGTGCCAGCAGCCATGAACAGATCGATCAGCCCCAGCATTTT.

This clone was recorded a few times. J is TRBJ2-7 and V is TRBV19; weak D call: TRBD1 (6 bases). The CDR3 is 13 residues long. Germline assignment: CDR1 LNHDA and CDR2 SQIVND (reference sequence). Trimming pared 5 bases from V and 2 bases from J, leaving 10 bases between. The CDR3 region has the DNA TGTGCCAGTAGTCTTACAGGGACCTACGAGCAGTACTTC. Protein sequence: CASSLTGTYEQYF.

The chain couples TRBV5-6 to TRBJ2-5; 8 positions agree with TRBD1. The germline V gene has CDR1 SGHDT and CDR2 YYEEEE. Germline trimming cut 4 bases from V and 3 bases from J; bases unmatched to any gene: 8. The CDR3 extends over 15 amino acids. The chain's CDR3 is CASSGLGQGEETQYF. The CDR3 DNA sequence: TGTGCCAGCAGCGGCCTCGGACAGGGAGAAGAGACCCAGTACTTC.

This chain joins TRBV2 and TRBJ2-3, with D tentatively TRBD1 (6 bases). The V gene's germline CDR1 is SNHLY and CDR2 FYNNEI. V was cut by 5 bases and J by 6 bases, with 18 bases left in between. This CDR3 is 15 amino acids long. In DNA, the CDR3 is TGTGCCAGCAGTCCCATAATCGGAACAGGGGATACGCAGTATTTT. The encoded protein is CASSPIIGTGDTQYF.

The genes are TRBV11-2 and TRBJ1-1, with D possibly TRBD1 on 6 matching bases. Trimming took 4 bases from V and 2 from J, leaving 20 bases between them. The V gene's germline CDR1 is SGHAT and CDR2 FQNNGV. This CDR3 region has 17 residues. CDR3 sequence: CASSSWETAGVNTEAFF. The DNA for the CDR3 is TGTGCCAGCAGCTCGTGGGAAACCGCAGGGGTAAACACTGAAGCTTTCTTT.

To note about this clone: At one end the junction does not follow the germline gene, possibly because of a read error. V is TRBV7-2 and J is TRBJ2-1; 12 nucleotides line up with TRBD2. Germline CDR1 is SGHTA and CDR2 is FQGNSA. The CDR3 sequence is 15 residues long. The CDR3 region is CASTLLAGGRSEQFF. For the CDR3, the DNA is TGTGCCAGCACCTTACTAGCGGGAGGCCGGAGTGAGCAGTTCTTC.

This clone has only a few counts. The chain recombines TRBV10-1 with TRBJ1-3; 8 bases are a match to TRBD1. The CDR3 has 19 residues. Germline assignment: CDR1 WNHNN and CDR2 SYGVQD (reference sequence). Germline trimming cut 1 base from V and 2 bases from J; bases unmatched to any gene: 13. CDR3 sequence reads: CASSEFGQGTGDAGNTIYF. For the CDR3, the DNA is TGCGCCAGCAGTGAGTTTGGACAAGGGACAGGAGATGCTGGAAACACCATATATTTT.

As regards this clone: Other DNA sequences in the sample encode the same CDR3. The genes are TRBV4-1 and TRBJ2-5; 14 bases line up with TRBD2. This CDR3 comprises 18 residues. The germline V gene encodes CDR1 MGHRA and CDR2 YSYEKL. Trimming cost V 4 bases and J 5 bases; bases outside gene matches: 12. CDR3 sequence: CASSPGAGTSGSGETQYF. CDR3 nucleotides: TGCGCCAGCAGCCCAGGGGCTGGGACTAGCGGGAGTGGCGAGACCCAGTACTTC.

The chain uses TRBV25-1 and TRBJ2-7; 7 nucleotides agree with TRBD1. The CDR3 covers 14 residues. Per germline, CDR1 MGHDK and CDR2 SYGVNS. Trimming at V came to 7 bases and at J to 1 base, leaving 7 bases not matched to a gene. The CDR3 here is CASTDRVVSYEQYF. In DNA form, the CDR3 reads TGTGCCAGCACTGACAGGGTAGTATCCTACGAGCAGTACTTC.

This clone turned up a few times. This chain connects TRBV28 to TRBJ1-5; 10 nucleotides agree with TRBD1. Germline V lookup: CDR1 MDHEN, CDR2 SYDVKM. The CDR3 is 14 amino acids. After removal of 10 bases from V and 0 bases from J, the junction contained 3 bases not matched to a gene. In DNA, the CDR3 is TGTGCCAACGGACAGGGGGGTAGCAATCAGCCCCAGCATTTT. Protein product: CANGQGGSNQPQHF.

The V call is TRBV27, the J call TRBJ2-7; D unclear. Trimming cost V 4 bases and J 0 bases, with 16 bases left between them. CDR1 is MNHEY, CDR2 SMNVEV, per germline (reference sequence). CDR3 size: 16 residues. CDR3 in amino acids: CASSSARSPSSYEQYF. DNA of the CDR3: TGTGCCAGCAGTTCGGCGAGGTCGCCTAGCTCCTACGAGCAGTACTTC.